This T cell receptor (beta chain) was captured in a study of blood T cell repertoires in COVID-19 (dated by TCRdb to about 2020). Context from the whole study: Samples from collaborators originated in the United States, Italy and Spain and spanned both the acute and convalescent phases of COVID-19. The sample metadata nearly always contained a de-identified subject ID, COVID-19 status, age in years and sex. Where available, HLA class I and class II types were obtained from metadata supplied by the sample provider rather than from assay-based typing. The repertoires were made available in a free public database intended to serve as a resource for research on the immune response to SARS-CoV-2. The material from the prospective study consisted of cDNA or gDNA derived from T cells, B-cell-depleted T cells, or PBMCs. The dataset comprised deeply sampled blood TCRbeta repertoires from subjects exposed to, actively infected with, or recovered from COVID-19. Samples came from the ongoing ImmuneRACE study (first 160 participants) plus 1,254 subjects from 6 global collaborators.

About this clone itself: Its target antigen remains unknown. No base qualities exist here, and no much larger clone lies one base off it.

General findings and caveats noted by the study authors: Clinical and demographic metadata were provided uncurated, with the amount varying by source and participant.

Germline trimming: 6 bases from V, 2 bases from J; junction bases outside gene matches: 9. For CDR1 and CDR2, the germline V gene lists MDHEN and SYDVKM. Measured from the cysteine to the phenylalanine, the CDR3 is 15 residues long. Left in the record is the CDR3 DNA by itself, 45 bases read in frame from the first base. TCRbeta CDR3 regions were amplified from genomic DNA by means of the immunoSEQ Assay, a bias-controlled multiplex PCR. As for the authors' bioinformatics: Within the assay, amplification of reference gene primers was used to estimate how many nucleated cells each sample contained. To quantify the absolute abundance of each unique TCRbeta CDR3 rearrangement, sequence reads were collapsed and filtered. For each sample, productive Simpson clonality was calculated by taking the square root of Simpson's diversity index across productive rearrangements. The table comes from immuneACCESS by way of TCRdb, which keeps in-frame sequences with V and J called. Part of the clones is missing from these tables; in studies checked, under half for an unresolved V gene and the rest for unknown reasons. V and J calls and clone size are copied from that table; D and trimming were computed from the DNA. For this sample there are 150,000 to 200,000 clones; roughly 87% appear just once. About 1.2% of the sample lies in the top ten.

Enrolling through a virtual design, the prospective study's participants ranged in age from roughly 18 to 100 years and lived across around 25 United States geographic areas. Cohort assignment in the prospective study relied on participant-reported clinical history from a screening survey and a study questionnaire. In the prospective study, whole blood, serum and a nasopharyngeal or oropharyngeal swab were collected from each participant by mobile phlebotomists. Prospective study participants could optionally give additional blood draws and questionnaires over a roughly 2-month period. Blood samples from the prospective study were shipped frozen or at room temperature prior to DNA extraction.

The sequenced material came from PBMCs or T cells enriched from blood (not recorded which). The sequence was obtained from a human donor with acute COVID-19. The donor label of this sample is uncertain. The chain was built from TRBV28 and TRBJ1-2, with TRBD1 identical over 7 junction bases. The CDR3: CASSPSDRRNYGYTF. Read as DNA, the sequence is TGTGCCAGCAGCCCTTCGGACAGGCGGAACTATGGCTACACCTTC.